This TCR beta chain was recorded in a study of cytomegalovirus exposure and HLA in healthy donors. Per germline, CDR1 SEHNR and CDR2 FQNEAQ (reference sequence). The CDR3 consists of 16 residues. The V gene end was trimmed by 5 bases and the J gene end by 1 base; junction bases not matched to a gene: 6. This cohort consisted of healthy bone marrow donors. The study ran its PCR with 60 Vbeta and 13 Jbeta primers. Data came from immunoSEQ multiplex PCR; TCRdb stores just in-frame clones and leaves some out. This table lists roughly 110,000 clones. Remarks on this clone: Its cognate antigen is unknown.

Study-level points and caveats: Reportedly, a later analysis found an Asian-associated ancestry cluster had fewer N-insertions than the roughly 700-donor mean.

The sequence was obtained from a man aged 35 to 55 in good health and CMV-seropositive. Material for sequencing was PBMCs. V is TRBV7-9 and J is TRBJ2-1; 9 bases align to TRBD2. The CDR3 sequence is CASSTLAGASYNEQFF. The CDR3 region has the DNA TGTGCCAGCAGCACATTAGCGGGAGCTTCCTACAATGAGCAGTTCTTC.